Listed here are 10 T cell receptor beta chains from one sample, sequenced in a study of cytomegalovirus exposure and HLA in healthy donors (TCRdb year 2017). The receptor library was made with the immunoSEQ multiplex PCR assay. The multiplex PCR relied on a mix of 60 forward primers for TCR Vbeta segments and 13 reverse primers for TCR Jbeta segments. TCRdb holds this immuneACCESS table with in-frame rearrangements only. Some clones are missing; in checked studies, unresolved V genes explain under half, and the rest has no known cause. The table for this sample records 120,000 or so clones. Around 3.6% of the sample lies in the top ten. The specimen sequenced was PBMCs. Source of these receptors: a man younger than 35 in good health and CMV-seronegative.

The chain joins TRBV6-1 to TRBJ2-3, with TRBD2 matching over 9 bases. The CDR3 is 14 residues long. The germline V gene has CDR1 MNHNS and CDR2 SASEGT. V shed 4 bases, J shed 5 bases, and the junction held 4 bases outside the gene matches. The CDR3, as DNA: TGTGCCAGCAGTGGCGGGGGGGCCCAAGATACGCAGTATTTT. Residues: CASSGGGAQDTQYF.

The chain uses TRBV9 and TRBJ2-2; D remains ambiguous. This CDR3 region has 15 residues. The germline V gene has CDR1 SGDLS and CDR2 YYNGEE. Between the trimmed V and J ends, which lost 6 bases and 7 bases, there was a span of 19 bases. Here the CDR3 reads CASTPSDQRGGELFF. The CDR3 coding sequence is TGTGCCAGCACCCCCTCGGATCAGAGAGGCGGGGAGCTGTTTTTT.

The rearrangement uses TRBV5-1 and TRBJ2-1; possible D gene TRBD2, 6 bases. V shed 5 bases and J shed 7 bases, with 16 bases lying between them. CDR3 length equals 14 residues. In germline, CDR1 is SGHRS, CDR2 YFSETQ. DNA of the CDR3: TGCGCCAGCAGTGTCCCTCTAGCGACGAATGAGCAGTTCTTC. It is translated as CASSVPLATNEQFF.

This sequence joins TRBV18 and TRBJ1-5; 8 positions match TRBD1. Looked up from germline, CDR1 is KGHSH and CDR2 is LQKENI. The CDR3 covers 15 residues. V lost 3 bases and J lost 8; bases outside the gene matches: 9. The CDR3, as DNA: TGTGCCAGCTCACCTCGACAGGGGACCGGGGAGCCCCAGCATTTT. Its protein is CASSPRQGTGEPQHF.

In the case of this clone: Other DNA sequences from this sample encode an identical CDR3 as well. CDR3 sequence (DNA): TGCAGTGCTCATCAGGGTTACGAGCAGTACTTC. It encodes CSAHQGYEQYF. The chain is built from TRBV20-1 and TRBJ2-7; D possibly corresponds to TRBD1 (5 bases). V was shortened by 5 bases and J by 4 bases, with 9 bases between the two germline ends. The germline V gene encodes CDR1 DFQATT and CDR2 SNEGSKA (reference sequence). The CDR3 length is 11 residues.

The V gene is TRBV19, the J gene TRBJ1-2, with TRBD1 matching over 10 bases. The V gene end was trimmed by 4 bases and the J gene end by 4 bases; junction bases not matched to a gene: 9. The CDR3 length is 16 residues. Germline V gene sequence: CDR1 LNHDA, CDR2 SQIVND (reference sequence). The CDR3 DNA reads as TGTGCCAGTAGTAAAGGACAGGGGGAAGGAAGCTATGGCTACACCTTC. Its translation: CASSKGQGEGSYGYTF.

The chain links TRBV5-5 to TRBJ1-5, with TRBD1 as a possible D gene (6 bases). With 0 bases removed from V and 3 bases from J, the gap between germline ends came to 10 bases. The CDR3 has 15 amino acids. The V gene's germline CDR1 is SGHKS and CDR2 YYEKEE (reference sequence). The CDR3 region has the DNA TGTGCCAGCAGCTTGGAAGGGGGATACAATCAGCCCCAGCATTTT. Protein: CASSLEGGYNQPQHF.

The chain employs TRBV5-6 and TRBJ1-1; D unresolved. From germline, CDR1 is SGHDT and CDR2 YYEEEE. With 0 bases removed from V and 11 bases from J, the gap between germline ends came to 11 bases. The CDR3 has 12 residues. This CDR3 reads CASSLASSGAFF. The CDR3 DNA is TGTGCCAGCAGCTTGGCCTCTTCGGGGGCTTTCTTT.

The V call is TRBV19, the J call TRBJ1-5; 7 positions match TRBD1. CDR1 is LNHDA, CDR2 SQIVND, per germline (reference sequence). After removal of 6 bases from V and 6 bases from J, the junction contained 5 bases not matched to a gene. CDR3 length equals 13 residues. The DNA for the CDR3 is TGTGCCAGTAGCCCAGACAGGGTTCAGCCCCAGCATTTT. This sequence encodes CASSPDRVQPQHF.

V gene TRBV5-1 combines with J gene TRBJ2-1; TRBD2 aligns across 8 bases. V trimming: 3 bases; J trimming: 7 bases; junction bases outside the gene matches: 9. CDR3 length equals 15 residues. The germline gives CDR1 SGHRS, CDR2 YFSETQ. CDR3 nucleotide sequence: TGCGCCAGCAGCTCCCGCGGACTAGCCGAGAATGAGCAGTTCTTC. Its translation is CASSSRGLAENEQFF. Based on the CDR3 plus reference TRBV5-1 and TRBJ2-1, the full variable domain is KAGVTQTPRYLIKTRGQQVTLSCSPISGHRSVSWYQQTPGQGLQFLFEYFSETQRNKGNFPGRFSGRQFSNSRSEMNVSTLELGDSALYLCASSSRGLAENEQFFGPGTRLTVL.